The clone carrying this T cell receptor (beta chain) occurred many times. It was by 5'RACE with 10-nucleotide random UMIs that the cDNA was made. MiXCR was run by TCRdb on the 5' RACE reads, yielding one entry per CDR3 protein. Of 25,000 to 35,000 distinct CDR3 sequences in the sample, about 6% were seen once. This sample stems from a study of neurological immune-mediated disorders. The CDR3 covers 15 residues. Germline loops: CDR1 MNHNS, CDR2 SASEGT. The J segment lost 7 bases and the V segment lost 6 bases, leaving 15 bases of the junction unmatched. This chain uses TRBV6-1 with TRBJ2-7, with 7 positions matching TRBD2. The origin of this receptor is a woman aged 50 to 65 in good health. Sequenced input: CD4+ T cells from blood. This chain's CDR3 is CASSRRGGSAREQYF. The DNA of the CDR3 is TGTGCCAGCAGCCGTCGGGGCGGGAGTGCTCGGGAGCAGTACTTC.